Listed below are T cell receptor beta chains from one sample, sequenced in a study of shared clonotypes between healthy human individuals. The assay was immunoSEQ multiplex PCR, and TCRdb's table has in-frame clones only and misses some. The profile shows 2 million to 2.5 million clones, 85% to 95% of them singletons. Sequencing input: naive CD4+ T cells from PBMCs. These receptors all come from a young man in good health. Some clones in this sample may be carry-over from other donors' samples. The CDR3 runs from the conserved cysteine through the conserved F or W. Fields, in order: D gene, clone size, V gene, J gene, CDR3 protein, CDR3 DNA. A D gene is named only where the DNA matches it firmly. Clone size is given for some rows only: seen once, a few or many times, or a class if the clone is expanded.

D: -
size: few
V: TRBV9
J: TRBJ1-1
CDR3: CASSKQGNTEAFF
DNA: TGTGCCAGCAGCAAACAGGGGAACACTGAAGCTTTCTTT

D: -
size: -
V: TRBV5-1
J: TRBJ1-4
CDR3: CASSLTALNEKLFF
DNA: TGCGCCAGCAGCTTGACAGCTCTTAATGAAAAACTGTTTTTT

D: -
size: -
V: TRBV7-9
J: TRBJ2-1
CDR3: CASSLLGSSSYNEQFF
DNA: TGTGCCAGCAGCTTATTAGGTTCGAGCTCCTACAATGAGCAGTTCTTC

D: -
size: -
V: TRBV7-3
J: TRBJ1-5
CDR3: CASSFTGGQPQHF
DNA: TGTGCCAGCAGCTTTACGGGTGGACAGCCCCAGCATTTT

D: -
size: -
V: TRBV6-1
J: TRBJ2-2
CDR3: CASSEALRNTGELFF
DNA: TGTGCCAGCAGTGAAGCGCTTCGGAACACCGGGGAGCTGTTTTTT

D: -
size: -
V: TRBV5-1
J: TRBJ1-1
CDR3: CASSLVGALGDTEAFF
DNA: TGCGCCAGCAGCTTGGTAGGGGCGTTAGGGGACACTGAAGCTTTCTTT

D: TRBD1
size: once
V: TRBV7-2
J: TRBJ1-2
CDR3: CASSSPRGQGARDGYTF
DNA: TGTGCCAGCAGCTCGCCACGGGGACAGGGGGCGCGGGATGGCTACACCTTC

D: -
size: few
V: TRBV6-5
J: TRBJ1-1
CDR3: CASSTGTEAFF
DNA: TGTGCCAGCAGTACGGGCACTGAAGCTTTCTTT

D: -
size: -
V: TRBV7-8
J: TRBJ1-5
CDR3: CASSLNSGGDSNQPQHF
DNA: TGTGCCAGCAGCCTTAATTCGGGGGGTGATAGCAATCAGCCCCAGCATTTT

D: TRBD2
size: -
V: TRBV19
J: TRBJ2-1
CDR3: CASSPWTSGIYNEQFF
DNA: TGTGCCAGTAGTCCCTGGACTAGCGGCATCTACAATGAGCAGTTCTTC

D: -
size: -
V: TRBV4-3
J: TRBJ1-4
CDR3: CASSQDGTMGATNEKLFF
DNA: TGCGCCAGCAGCCAAGATGGGACGATGGGGGCCACTAATGAAAAACTGTTTTTT

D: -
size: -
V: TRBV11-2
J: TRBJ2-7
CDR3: CASSLAPGEQYF
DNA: TGTGCCAGCAGCTTAGCCCCCGGCGAGCAGTACTTC

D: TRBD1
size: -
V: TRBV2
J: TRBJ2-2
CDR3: CASSVDRGDTGELFF
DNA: TGTGCCAGCAGTGTAGACAGGGGCGACACCGGGGAGCTGTTTTTT

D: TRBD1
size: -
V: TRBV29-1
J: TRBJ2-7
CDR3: CSVRGIETYEQYF
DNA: TGCAGCGTCAGGGGGATAGAGACCTACGAGCAGTACTTC

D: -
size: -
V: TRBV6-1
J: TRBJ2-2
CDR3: CASRKVQTGELFF
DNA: TGTGCCAGCAGAAAAGTCCAAACCGGGGAGCTGTTTTTT

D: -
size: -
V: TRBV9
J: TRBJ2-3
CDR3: CASSVERWREDTQYF
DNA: TGTGCCAGCAGCGTAGAGCGATGGAGGGAAGATACGCAGTATTTT

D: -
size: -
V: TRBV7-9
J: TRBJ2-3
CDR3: CASSLDRSTDTQYF
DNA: TGTGCCAGCAGCTTAGACAGGAGCACAGATACGCAGTATTTT

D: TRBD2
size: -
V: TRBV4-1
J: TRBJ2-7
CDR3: CASSRNTGTSGTYEQYF
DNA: TGCGCCAGCAGCCGTAATACAGGGACTAGCGGTACCTACGAGCAGTACTTC

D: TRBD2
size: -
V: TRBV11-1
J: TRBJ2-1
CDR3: CASSLGRGYGLAGEYEQFF
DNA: TGTGCCAGCAGCTTAGGAAGGGGATATGGACTAGCGGGAGAGTATGAGCAGTTCTTC

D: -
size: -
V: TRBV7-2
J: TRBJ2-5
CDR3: CASSITNRETQYF
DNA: TGTGCCAGCAGCATAACGAACCGGGAGACCCAGTACTTC

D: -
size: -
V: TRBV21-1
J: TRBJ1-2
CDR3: CASSKGGGGAGAYNYGYTF
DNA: TGTGCCAGCAGCAAAGGAGGAGGGGGGGCTGGGGCCTATAACTATGGCTACACCTTC

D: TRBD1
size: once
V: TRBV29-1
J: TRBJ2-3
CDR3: CSVGTVYTDTQYF
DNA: TGCAGCGTGGGGACAGTCTACACAGATACGCAGTATTTT

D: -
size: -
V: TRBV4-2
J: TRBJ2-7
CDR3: CASTLRPGYEQYF
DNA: TGTGCCAGCACCCTCCGTCCGGGGTACGAGCAGTACTTC

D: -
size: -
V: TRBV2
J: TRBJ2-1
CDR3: CASSVLQGLYNEQFF
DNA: TGTGCCAGCAGTGTTTTACAGGGTCTCTACAATGAGCAGTTCTTC